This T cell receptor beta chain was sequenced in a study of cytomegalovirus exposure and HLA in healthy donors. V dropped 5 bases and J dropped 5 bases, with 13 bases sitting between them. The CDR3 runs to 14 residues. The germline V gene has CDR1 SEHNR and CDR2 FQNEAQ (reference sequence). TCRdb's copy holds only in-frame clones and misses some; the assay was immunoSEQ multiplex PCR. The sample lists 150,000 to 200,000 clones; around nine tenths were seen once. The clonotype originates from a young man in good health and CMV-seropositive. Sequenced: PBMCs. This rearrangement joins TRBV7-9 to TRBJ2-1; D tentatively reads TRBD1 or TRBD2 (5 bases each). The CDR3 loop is CASSEGTGHNEQFF. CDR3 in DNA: TGTGCCAGCAGCGAAGGGACGGGGCACAATGAGCAGTTCTTC.